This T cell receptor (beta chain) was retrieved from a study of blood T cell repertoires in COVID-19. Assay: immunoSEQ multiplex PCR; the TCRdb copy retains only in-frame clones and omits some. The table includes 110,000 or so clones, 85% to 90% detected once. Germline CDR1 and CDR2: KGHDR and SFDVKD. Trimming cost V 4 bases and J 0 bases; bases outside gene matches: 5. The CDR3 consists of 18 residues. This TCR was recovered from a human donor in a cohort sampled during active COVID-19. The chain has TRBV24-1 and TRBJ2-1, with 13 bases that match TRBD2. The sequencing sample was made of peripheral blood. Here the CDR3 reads CATSDALAGGYSYNEQFF. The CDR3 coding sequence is TGTGCCACCAGTGACGCACTAGCGGGAGGGTACTCCTACAATGAGCAGTTCTTC.